These 22 T cell receptor beta chains share one sample of origin, sequenced in a study of cytomegalovirus exposure and HLA in healthy donors. Primers: 60 Vbeta forward and 13 Jbeta reverse. The data were produced by immunoSEQ multiplex PCR, yet TCRdb's version contains in-frame clones alone and is incomplete. The sample holds about 130,000 clones, roughly a tenth seen once. Sequencing input: PBMCs. The receptors were sampled from a woman between 18 and 29 years old in good health and CMV-seropositive.

The chain couples TRBV6-5 to TRBJ1-1; D may be TRBD1 (5 bases). The V end lost 5 bases, the J end lost 8 bases, and 12 bases lay between the germline ends. The CDR3 contains 12 residues. CDR1 and CDR2 (germline): MNHEY, SVGAGI. This CDR3 reads CASSPRGGEAFF. The DNA for the CDR3 is TGTGCCAGCAGTCCCCGGGGGGGAGAAGCTTTCTTT.

This clone was counted only a few times. The chain links TRBV9 to TRBJ2-3; 10 nucleotides match TRBD2. CDR1 SGDLS and CDR2 YYNGEE come from the germline V gene. The CDR3 spans 21 residues. Unmatched junction bases numbered 19, after V lost 0 bases and J lost 3 bases. CDR3 protein: CASSVGGSSSSGRGKTDTQYF. CDR3 bases: TGTGCCAGCAGCGTAGGCGGATCTTCCTCTAGCGGGAGAGGGAAGACAGATACGCAGTATTTT.

The genes are TRBV5-8 and TRBJ1-3; 7 positions agree with TRBD1. The V segment lost 4 bases and the J segment 4 bases; nucleotides outside the gene matches: 5. This CDR3 region has 14 residues. Germline CDR1 reads SGHTS; CDR2 reads YDEGEE. The CDR3 loop reads CASSTQGGGNTIYF. The CDR3 bases are TGTGCCAGCAGCACCCAGGGGGGCGGAAACACCATATATTTT.

This clone was observed a handful of times. This rearrangement joins TRBV5-1 to TRBJ2-2; perhaps TRBD2 as D (6 bases). This CDR3 has 19 residues. Germline V gene sequence: CDR1 SGHRS, CDR2 YFSETQ. Trimming stripped 4 bases from V and 3 bases from J, with 25 bases between. The CDR3 nucleotides read TGCGCCAGCAGCCCAGGCGCATTTTCAACGGGAGTTCACACCGGGGAGCTGTTTTTT. It codes for CASSPGAFSTGVHTGELFF.

This clone has just a few counts. The chain combines TRBV25-1 with TRBJ2-1, with D unresolved. In germline, CDR1 is MGHDK, CDR2 SYGVNS. V was pared by 6 bases and J by 6 bases, with 9 bases between. There are 12 residues in the CDR3. Here the CDR3 reads CASRTSSNEQFF. In nucleotides, the CDR3 is TGTGCCAGCAGGACTTCCAGCAATGAGCAGTTCTTC.

The chain carries TRBV13 and TRBJ1-1; no clear D gene. CDR1 and CDR2 from the germline V gene are PRHDT and FYEKMQ (reference sequence). V dropped 5 bases and J dropped 6 bases, with 16 bases sitting between them. The CDR3 runs to 14 residues. In nucleotides, the CDR3 is TGTGCCAGCAGCCCCTCCTTGGTGCGCGCTGAAGCTTTCTTT. Protein product: CASSPSLVRAEAFF.

This clone has a handful of counts. The V call is TRBV10-2, the J call TRBJ2-7; TRBD2 agrees at 10 bases. J lost 2 bases, V lost 6 bases, and 7 bases had no gene match. Per the germline V gene, CDR1 is WSHSY and CDR2 is SAAADI. CDR3 length equals 15 residues. This CDR3 is CASRAPTSGAYEQYF. CDR3 DNA: TGCGCCAGCAGGGCCCCAACTAGCGGGGCCTACGAGCAGTACTTC.

The chain joins TRBV2 to TRBJ2-1; 9 bases align to TRBD2. The V segment lost 3 bases and the J segment 10 bases; nucleotides outside the gene matches: 7. Germline-derived CDR1 and CDR2 are SNHLY and FYNNEI. The CDR3 runs to 14 residues. CDR3: CASSEVPSGTEQFF. CDR3 bases: TGTGCCAGCAGTGAGGTCCCTAGCGGGACAGAGCAGTTCTTC.

This clone was seen only a few times. The chain employs TRBV28 and TRBJ2-7, with no clear D. Germline V lookup: CDR1 MDHEN, CDR2 SYDVKM. The V end was cut by 5 bases, the J end by 3 bases, with 11 bases between. The CDR3 loop spans 13 amino acids. CDR3 in amino acids: CASSPLAVYEQYF. CDR3 DNA: TGTGCCAGCAGTCCGCTTGCGGTCTACGAGCAGTACTTC.

V is TRBV19 and J is TRBJ2-7; 7 bases line up with TRBD2. The J segment lost 6 bases and the V segment lost 7 bases, leaving 15 bases of the junction unmatched. This CDR3 has 15 amino acids. Germline V CDR1 and CDR2: LNHDA, SQIVND (reference sequence). The CDR3 DNA reads as TGTGCCAGTACCACCTCAGCGGGACTATTTTCCGAGCAGTACTTC. It encodes CASTTSAGLFSEQYF. Filled out from reference TRBV19 and TRBJ2-7, the complete variable domain reads DGGITQSPKYLFRKEGQNVTLSCEQNLNHDAMYWYRQDPGQGLRLIYYSQIVNDFQKGDIAEGYSVSREKKESFPLTVTSAQKNPTAFYLCASTTSAGLFSEQYFGPGTRLTVT.

The chain recombines TRBV7-2 with TRBJ2-3; possibly TRBD2 for D (6 bases). CDR1 is SGHTA, CDR2 FQGNSA, per germline. The CDR3 spans 16 residues. Trimming stripped 0 bases from V and 4 bases from J, with 14 bases between. CDR3: CASSLAVAGRSDTQYF. The CDR3 DNA follows: TGTGCCAGCAGCTTAGCGGTGGCGGGACGGTCAGATACGCAGTATTTT.

This clone has a handful of counts. The V call is TRBV30, the J call TRBJ2-1; 9 nucleotides align to TRBD2. With V trimmed by 8 bases and J by 10 bases, 15 bases remained unmatched. Germline CDR1 GTSNPN, CDR2 SVGIG (reference sequence). There are 14 residues in the CDR3. CDR3 coding DNA: TGTGCCGGACGGTTTAGCGGGAGTCTACAGGAGCAGTTCTTC. It encodes CAGRFSGSLQEQFF.

V and J are TRBV5-1 and TRBJ2-1; D is ambiguous. The germline CDR1 and CDR2 sequences are SGHRS and YFSETQ. Trimming took off 0 bases at V and 9 bases at J, with 16 bases between the two ends. The CDR3 has 15 amino acids. The CDR3 DNA is TGCGCCAGCAGCTTGGGTGTCTCCAGGCAAAGTGAGCAGTTCTTC. This codes for CASSLGVSRQSEQFF.

This clone was recorded a few times. This sequence joins TRBV5-1 and TRBJ2-6; 7 bases line up with TRBD1. Trimming at V came to 2 bases and at J to 0 bases, leaving 11 bases not matched to a gene. The CDR3 extends over 19 amino acids. From germline, CDR1 is SGHRS and CDR2 YFSETQ. CDR3 nucleotides: TGCGCCAGCAGCTTTTTCCCAACAGGGGAAGTCTCTGGGGCCAACGTCCTGACTTTC. Protein: CASSFFPTGEVSGANVLTF.

CDR3: CSVEGTEGYTF. CDR3 sequence (DNA): TGCAGCGTTGAAGGGACAGAGGGCTACACCTTC. This chain connects TRBV29-1 to TRBJ1-2; TRBD1 is a possible D gene (6 bases). V lost 1 base and J lost 8, with 8 bases in between. Germline loops: CDR1 SQVTM, CDR2 ANQGSEA. The CDR3 has 11 amino acids. The variable domain in full, with the rest retrieved from reference TRBV29-1 and TRBJ1-2, is SAVISQKPSRDICQRGTSLTIQCQVDSQVTMMFWYRQQPGQSLTLIATANQGSEATYESGFVIDKFPISRPNLTFSTLTVSNMSPEDSSIYLCSVEGTEGYTFGSGTRLTVV.

This clone was observed a few times. The chain links TRBV14 to TRBJ2-3; the match to TRBD2 covers 7 bases. CDR3 length equals 15 residues. V dropped 0 bases and J dropped 8; count of bases not matched to a gene: 8. Germline values: CDR1 SGHDN, CDR2 FVKESK. The CDR3 is CASSQDWASGATQYF. DNA for the CDR3: TGTGCCAGCAGCCAAGATTGGGCTAGCGGAGCTACGCAGTATTTT.

The sample holds many counts of this clone. This sequence joins TRBV2 and TRBJ1-5, with D perhaps TRBD1 (5 bases). Germline V CDR1 and CDR2: SNHLY, FYNNEI. This CDR3 has 14 residues. V was cut by 4 bases and J by 3 bases, with 10 bases left in between. The CDR3 DNA is TGTGCCAGCAGTGGGGTCAGGGACAATCAGCCCCAGCATTTT. It encodes CASSGVRDNQPQHF. The whole variable domain, filled in from reference TRBV2 and TRBJ1-5, reads EPEVTQTPSHQVTQMGQEVILRCVPISNHLYFYWYRQILGQKVEFLVSFYNNEISEKSEIFDDQFSVERPDGSNFTLKIRSTKLEDSAMYFCASSGVRDNQPQHFGDGTRLSIL.

The V gene is TRBV6-1, the J gene TRBJ1-2; D is undetermined. Germline values: CDR1 MNHNS, CDR2 SASEGT. CDR3 length equals 13 residues. V dropped 2 bases and J dropped 1 base, with 5 bases sitting between them. The CDR3 DNA follows: TGTGCCAGCAGTGAACTCAGTAACTATGGCTACACCTTC. Translated, it gives CASSELSNYGYTF.

This sequence joins TRBV20-1 and TRBJ2-3, with D unresolved. CDR1 and CDR2 from the germline V gene are DFQATT and SNEGSKA (reference sequence). Trimming stripped 0 bases from V and 6 bases from J, with 4 bases between. The CDR3 consists of 11 residues. Here the CDR3 reads CSARDGDTQYF. Here the CDR3 DNA reads TGCAGTGCTAGAGACGGGGATACGCAGTATTTT.

This clone was observed a few times. Other DNA sequences in this sample translate to the same CDR3. This chain connects TRBV30 to TRBJ2-7; D may be TRBD1 (5 bases). The CDR3 is 12 amino acids. The germline gives CDR1 GTSNPN, CDR2 SVGIG (reference sequence). V dropped 0 bases and J dropped 6 bases, with 9 bases sitting between them. In DNA, the CDR3 is TGTGCCTGGAGTGTACTGGGGCGCGAGCAGTACTTC. It specifies CAWSVLGREQYF. The full variable domain, completed using reference TRBV30 and TRBJ2-7, is SQTIHQWPATLVQPVGSPLSLECTVEGTSNPNLYWYRQAAGRGLQLLFYSVGIGQISSEVPQNLSASRPQDRQFILSSKKLLLSDSGFYLCAWSVLGREQYFGPGTRLTVT.

This clone was seen a handful of times. An end of the junction differs from the germline gene, which may be a read error. The chain links TRBV28 to TRBJ1-5, with 7 bases matching TRBD1. The V gene's germline CDR1 is MDHEN and CDR2 SYDVKM. The CDR3 length is 16 residues. CDR3 coding DNA: TGTGCCAGTCGGGCAGGGGGACATTATAGCAATCAGCCCCAACATTTT. Protein sequence: CASRAGGHYSNQPQHF.

This clone was found a few times. The chain joins TRBV28 to TRBJ2-1; 7 nucleotides align to TRBD2. The CDR3 spans 14 residues. Germline V lookup: CDR1 MDHEN, CDR2 SYDVKM. After removal of 8 bases from V and 4 bases from J, the junction contained 8 bases not matched to a gene. In DNA form, the CDR3 reads TGTGCCAGCCACCCAGCGGGAACATACAATGAGCAGTTCTTC. As protein: CASHPAGTYNEQFF.